These T cell receptor beta chains were read from a single sample in a study of neurological immune-mediated disorders. A single record per CDR3 protein comes from TCRdb applying MiXCR to the 5' RACE reads. The sample yields 45,000 to 55,000 distinct CDR3 sequences, over 9% seen once. The specimen sequenced was PBMCs. The receptors derive from a woman in her forties with HTLV-1-associated myelopathy (HAM/TSP). Both conserved end residues are part of each CDR3. A D gene is named only where the DNA matches it firmly. Some rows mark clone size as missing; the rest say once, few, many or name a class of expanded clone.

D gene	clone size	V gene	J gene	CDR3 protein	CDR3 DNA
TRBD2	many	TRBV20-1	TRBJ2-1	CSASGGGAYNEQFF	TGCAGTGCTAGCGGCGGGGGAGCCTACAATGAGCAGTTCTTC
TRBD2	many	TRBV9	TRBJ2-3	CASSPGLAPDTQYF	TGTGCCAGCAGCCCCGGACTAGCACCAGATACGCAGTATTTT
.	.	TRBV20-1	TRBJ1-2	CSASVGPSYGYTF	TGCAGTGCTAGCGTGGGTCCTAGCTATGGCTACACCTTC
TRBD1	many	TRBV20-1	TRBJ1-1	CSARGTRGPDLNTEAFF	TGCAGTGCTAGAGGGACCAGGGGGCCTGATTTGAACACTGAAGCTTTCTTT
TRBD2	many	TRBV4-2	TRBJ2-5	CASSLTGTSGDQETQYF	TGTGCCAGCAGCTTGACCGGGACTAGCGGGGACCAAGAGACCCAGTACTTC
TRBD2	many	TRBV6-5	TRBJ2-3	CASSYSNLAGGQTDTQYF	TGTGCCAGCAGTTACTCGAACTTAGCGGGGGGGCAAACAGATACGCAGTATTTT
.	many	TRBV20-1	TRBJ1-2	CSVKTVANYGYTF	TGCAGTGTGAAGACAGTCGCGAACTATGGCTACACCTTC
.	many	TRBV11-3	TRBJ2-1	CASSLDESFSYNEQFF	TGTGCCAGCAGCTTAGATGAGTCTTTCTCCTACAATGAGCAGTTCTTC
TRBD1	many	TRBV6-5	TRBJ1-2	CASSYFRGLYGYTF	TGTGCCAGCAGTTACTTCAGGGGGCTGTATGGCTACACCTTC
.	.	TRBV21-1	TRBJ2-2	CASSPGRPYRNTGELFF	TGTGCCAGCAGCCCGGGCCGCCCATATCGCAACACCGGGGAGCTGTTTTTT
.	many	TRBV3-1	TRBJ2-3	CASSGEPGGWTDTQYF	TGTGCCAGCAGCGGGGAGCCCGGGGGATGGACAGATACGCAGTATTTT
.	many	TRBV27	TRBJ2-2	CASSPQGPGELFF	TGTGCCAGCAGTCCTCAGGGGCCAGGGGAGCTGTTTTTT
.	many	TRBV12-3/TRBV12-4	TRBJ2-3	CASSFGLVYTDTQYF	TGTGCCAGCAGTTTCGGACTGGTATACACAGATACGCAGTATTTT
.	many	TRBV12-3/TRBV12-4	TRBJ1-1	CASSLGIEEAFF	TGTGCCAGCAGTTTGGGAATAGAGGAAGCTTTCTTT
.	many	TRBV18	TRBJ2-3	CASSPGQSDGTDTQYF	TGTGCCAGCTCACCCGGACAGTCGGATGGCACAGATACGCAGTATTTT
.	.	TRBV12-3/TRBV12-4	TRBJ1-6	CASSPGGTLSSYNSPLHF	TGTGCCAGCAGTCCTGGGGGGACACTTAGCTCCTATAATTCACCCCTCCACTTT
TRBD2	many	TRBV6-6	TRBJ2-3	CASGDSGGNTDTQYF	TGTGCCAGCGGGGATAGCGGGGGTAACACAGATACGCAGTATTTT
.	many	TRBV9	TRBJ1-2	CASSPREAGNYGYTF	TGTGCCAGCAGCCCAAGGGAGGCAGGGAACTATGGCTACACCTTC
.	many	TRBV7-9	TRBJ2-7	CASSSGPPEQYF	TGTGCCAGCAGCTCGGGCCCACCCGAGCAGTACTTC
.	.	TRBV7-2	TRBJ1-1	CASSLWGRTEAFF	TGTGCCAGCAGCTTATGGGGTCGGACTGAAGCTTTCTTT
.	many	TRBV6-6	TRBJ2-3	CASSYGSTDTQYF	TGTGCCAGCAGTTATGGGAGTACAGATACGCAGTATTTT
.	many	TRBV7-2	TRBJ2-7	CASSLRWYEQYF	TGTGCCAGCAGCTTACGATGGTACGAGCAGTACTTC
.	many	TRBV5-1	TRBJ1-3	CASSLGTVRENTIYF	TGCGCCAGCAGCTTGGGGACCGTACGGGAAAACACCATATATTTT
TRBD1	many	TRBV20-1	TRBJ2-7	CSARKTGGKDEQYF	TGCAGTGCTAGAAAGACAGGGGGCAAAGACGAGCAGTACTTC
.	many	TRBV4-3	TRBJ2-7	CASSHDLGPDYEQYF	TGCGCCAGCAGCCATGACTTGGGACCGGACTACGAGCAGTACTTC
.	many	TRBV5-1	TRBJ1-1	CASSLDGQGGNTEAFF	TGCGCCAGCAGCTTGGATGGGCAGGGCGGAAACACTGAAGCTTTCTTT
.	.	TRBV5-1	TRBJ2-3	CASSLVGAVTDTQYF	TGCGCCAGCAGCTTGGTCGGGGCCGTCACAGATACGCAGTATTTT
.	many	TRBV7-3	TRBJ2-7	CASSLIPEGEQYF	TGTGCCAGCAGCTTAATTCCCGAAGGGGAGCAGTACTTC
TRBD2	many	TRBV25-1	TRBJ2-3	CASTAGGKNTQYF	TGTGCCAGCACAGCGGGGGGCAAAAATACGCAGTATTTT
.	many	TRBV18	TRBJ1-1	CASSPQGRMNTEAFF	TGTGCCAGCTCACCACAGGGCAGGATGAACACTGAAGCTTTCTTT
.	many	TRBV10-3	TRBJ1-6	CAISEQGAAAPLHF	TGTGCCATCAGTGAGCAAGGGGCTGCAGCACCCCTCCACTTT
.	many	TRBV21-1	TRBJ1-2	CASSKGSSGQLWYGYTF	TGTGCCAGCAGCAAAGGGTCTTCGGGACAACTGTGGTATGGCTACACCTTC
.	many	TRBV2	TRBJ2-7	CAINRDYEQYF	TGTGCCATCAACCGGGACTACGAGCAGTACTTC
.	many	TRBV10-3	TRBJ1-1	CAISEQGDYTEAFF	TGTGCCATCAGTGAGCAGGGTGACTACACTGAAGCTTTCTTT
TRBD1	many	TRBV7-9	TRBJ1-4	CASGPGQEKLFF	TGTGCCAGCGGCCCGGGACAGGAGAAACTGTTTTTT
.	many	TRBV20-1	TRBJ2-1	CSARDRPKLGGVRNEQFF	TGCAGTGCTAGAGATCGACCGAAACTAGGGGGGGTGAGGAATGAGCAGTTCTTC
.	many	TRBV14	TRBJ2-2	CASSQVTFTGELFF	TGTGCCAGCAGCCAAGTGACTTTCACCGGGGAGCTGTTTTTT
.	many	TRBV5-1	TRBJ2-3	CASSLAAVSTDTQYF	TGCGCCAGCAGCTTGGCTGCAGTTAGCACAGATACGCAGTATTTT
.	many	TRBV20-1	TRBJ2-5	CSASERAVQETQYF	TGCAGTGCTAGCGAAAGGGCAGTACAAGAGACCCAGTACTTC
.	many	TRBV9	TRBJ2-5	CASSVSGATIQETQYF	TGTGCCAGCAGCGTGTCGGGGGCCACCATCCAAGAGACCCAGTACTTC